A selection of T cell receptor beta chains follows, all from one sample in a study of blood T cell repertoires in COVID-19. TCRdb's table, derived via immunoSEQ multiplex PCR, lists solely in-frame clones and lacks some. The sample has roughly 80,000 clones; less than 85% are singletons. Sequencing was performed on peripheral blood. The receptor set was obtained from a man in his 70s with active or convalescent COVID-19. CDR3s include the opening cysteine and the closing phenylalanine or tryptophan. A D gene is named only where the DNA matches it firmly. Clone size is shown for a subset of rows, as once, few, many or a class of expanded clone.

>TRBV10-3|NA|TRBJ2-1|TRBD1
CAISESRQGYNEQFF
TGTGCCATCAGTGAGTCGAGACAGGGGTACAATGAGCAGTTCTTC
>TRBV9|NA|TRBJ1-5|NA
CASSVYGDSNQPQHF
TGTGCCAGCAGCGTTTACGGGGATAGCAATCAGCCCCAGCATTTT
>TRBV4-1|NA|TRBJ2-1|TRBD1
CASSQDSGTGGSNEQFF
TGCGCCAGCAGCCAAGATTCCGGGACAGGGGGTTCCAATGAGCAGTTCTTC
>TRBV2|NA|TRBJ2-4|NA
CASIVKNIQYF
TGTGCCAGCATTGTAAAAAACATTCAGTACTTC
>TRBV28|few|TRBJ2-2|NA
CASTSPHSGTGELFF
TGTGCCAGCACTTCGCCTCATAGCGGCACCGGGGAGCTGTTTTTT
>TRBV7-6|few|TRBJ2-5|TRBD2
CASSLDFGGVLETQYF
TGTGCCAGCAGCTTAGATTTTGGGGGGGTCCTCGAGACCCAGTACTTC
>TRBV7-2|few|TRBJ2-5|NA
CASSPGAETQYF
TGTGCCAGCAGTCCAGGGGCAGAGACCCAGTACTTC
>TRBV19|NA|TRBJ1-6|TRBD1
CATGKGGLYNSPLHF
TGTGCCACCGGGAAAGGGGGCCTTTATAATTCACCCCTCCACTTT
>TRBV12-3/TRBV12-4|NA|TRBJ2-1|NA
CASSPGSSNEQFF
TGTGCCAGCAGTCCCGGGTCCTCCAATGAGCAGTTCTTC
>TRBV2|NA|TRBJ1-3|NA
CASRGVSGNTIYF
TGTGCCAGCAGAGGGGTTTCTGGAAACACCATATATTTT
>TRBV27|few|TRBJ2-7|NA
CASRRGTEQYF
TGTGCCAGCAGACGCGGGACCGAGCAGTACTTC
>TRBV28|once|TRBJ2-3|TRBD2
CASRNLERGGSFDTQYF
TGTGCCAGCAGGAACCTGGAGCGGGGGGGCTCCTTTGATACGCAGTATTTT
>TRBV2|few|TRBJ1-3|NA
CASSGTYSGNTIYF
TGTGCCAGCAGCGGGACTTACTCTGGAAACACCATATATTTT
>TRBV11-2|NA|TRBJ2-1|NA
CASSLGRLEEQFF
TGTGCCAGCAGCTTAGGCAGACTAGAGGAGCAGTTCTTC
>TRBV4-1|large|TRBJ2-2|TRBD1
CASSPDRATGELFF
TGCGCCAGCAGCCCCGACAGGGCCACCGGGGAGCTGTTTTTT
>TRBV28|NA|TRBJ1-2|TRBD1
CASSLDGTEDNYGYTF
TGTGCCAGCAGTTTGGATGGGACAGAAGATAACTATGGCTACACCTTC
>TRBV6-5|once|TRBJ1-1|NA
CASSPGDWREAFF
TGTGCCAGCAGCCCCGGGGACTGGAGGGAAGCTTTCTTT
>TRBV3-1/TRBV3-2|NA|TRBJ1-3|NA
CASSLDPPGVPGNTIYF
TGTGCCAGCAGCCTCGACCCCCCGGGAGTCCCTGGAAACACCATATATTTT
>TRBV2|NA|TRBJ2-2|TRBD2
CASSPSGGISGELFF
TGTGCCAGCAGTCCCAGCGGGGGGATTTCCGGGGAGCTGTTTTTT
>TRBV6-1|NA|TRBJ2-5|TRBD2
CASSAYGGAGEETQYF
TGTGCCAGCAGTGCCTACGGTGGTGCGGGGGAAGAGACCCAGTACTTC
>TRBV11-3|few|TRBJ1-6|TRBD1
CASSGQGDGPLHF
TGTGCCAGCTCGGGACAGGGGGATGGCCCCCTCCACTTT
>TRBV5-6|NA|TRBJ2-7|TRBD2
CASSDLAGGLLKGEQYF
TGTGCCAGCAGCGATTTAGCGGGGGGACTTCTTAAAGGAGAGCAGTACTTC
>TRBV11-2|NA|TRBJ2-7|NA
CASSRGGGGEQYF
TGTGCCAGCAGCCGCGGAGGGGGGGGCGAGCAGTACTTC
>TRBV28|NA|TRBJ2-6|NA
CASSSPGGSGANVLTF
TGTGCCAGCAGTTCCCCAGGTGGGTCAGGGGCCAACGTCCTGACTTTC
>TRBV11-2|NA|TRBJ1-4|TRBD1
CASSLGQGSEKLFF
TGTGCCAGCAGCTTAGGACAGGGGAGTGAAAAACTGTTTTTT
>TRBV6-6|NA|TRBJ1-1|NA
CASSPGGTEAFF
TGTGCCAGCAGCCCTGGCGGCACTGAAGCTTTCTTT
>TRBV4-1|NA|TRBJ1-4|TRBD1
CASSQAPPPGQGNEKLFF
TGCGCCAGCAGCCAAGCGCCCCCACCGGGACAGGGTAATGAAAAACTGTTTTTT
>TRBV6-5|NA|TRBJ1-5|TRBD1
CASRPTGDNQPQHF
TGTGCCAGCAGGCCAACAGGGGACAATCAGCCCCAGCATTTT
>TRBV2|few|TRBJ1-1|NA
CASRLTRDTEAFF
TGTGCCAGCCGATTAACCCGGGACACTGAAGCTTTCTTT
>TRBV27|few|TRBJ2-5|TRBD2
CASSTRLAGGETQYF
TGTGCCAGCAGTACCCGACTAGCGGGGGGTGAGACCCAGTACTTC
>TRBV7-8|NA|TRBJ1-6|NA
CASSPHILRSSYNSPLHF
TGTGCCAGCAGCCCACACATACTCCGGAGCTCCTATAATTCACCCCTCCACTTT